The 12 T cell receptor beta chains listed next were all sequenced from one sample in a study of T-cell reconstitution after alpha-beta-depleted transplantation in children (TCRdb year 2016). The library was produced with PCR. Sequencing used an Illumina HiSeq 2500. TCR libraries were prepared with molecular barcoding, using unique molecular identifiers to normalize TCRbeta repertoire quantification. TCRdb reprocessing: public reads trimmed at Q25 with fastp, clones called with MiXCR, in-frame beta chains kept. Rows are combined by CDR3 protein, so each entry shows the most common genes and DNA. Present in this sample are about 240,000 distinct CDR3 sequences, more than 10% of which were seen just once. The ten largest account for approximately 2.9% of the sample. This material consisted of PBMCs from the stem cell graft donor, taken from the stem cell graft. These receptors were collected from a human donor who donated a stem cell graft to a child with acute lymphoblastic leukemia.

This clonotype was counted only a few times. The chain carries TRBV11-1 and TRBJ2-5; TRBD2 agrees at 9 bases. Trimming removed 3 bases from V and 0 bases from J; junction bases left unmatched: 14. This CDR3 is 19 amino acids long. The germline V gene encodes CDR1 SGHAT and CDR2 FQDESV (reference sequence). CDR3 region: CASSLFEVAGAPYQETQYF. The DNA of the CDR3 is TGTGCCAGCAGCTTGTTTGAGGTAGCGGGGGCCCCTTACCAAGAGACCCAGTACTTC.

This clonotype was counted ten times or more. The DNA of the CDR3 is TGCAGTGCTAGAGATGGGGCGGATGCGCAAGAGACCCAGTACTTC. Protein: CSARDGADAQETQYF. The chain has TRBV20-1 and TRBJ2-5; weak D call: TRBD1 (5 bases). Trimming took 0 bases from V and 2 from J, leaving 13 bases between them. This CDR3 is 15 amino acids long. Germline V gene data show CDR1 as DFQATT and CDR2 as SNEGSKA (reference sequence).

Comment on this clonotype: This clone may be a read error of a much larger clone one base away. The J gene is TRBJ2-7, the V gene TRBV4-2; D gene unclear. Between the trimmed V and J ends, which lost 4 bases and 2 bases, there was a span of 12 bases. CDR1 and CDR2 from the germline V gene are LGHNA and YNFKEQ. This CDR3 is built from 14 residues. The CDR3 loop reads CASSPGPRAYEQYF. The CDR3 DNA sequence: TGTGCCAGCAGCCCCGGGCCGCGAGCCTACGAGCAGTACTTC.

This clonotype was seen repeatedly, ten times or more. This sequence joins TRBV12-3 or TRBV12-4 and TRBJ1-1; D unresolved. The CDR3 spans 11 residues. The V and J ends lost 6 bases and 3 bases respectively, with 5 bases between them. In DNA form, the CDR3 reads TGTGCCAGCAGAGGTTACACTGAAGCTTTCTTT. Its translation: CASRGYTEAFF.

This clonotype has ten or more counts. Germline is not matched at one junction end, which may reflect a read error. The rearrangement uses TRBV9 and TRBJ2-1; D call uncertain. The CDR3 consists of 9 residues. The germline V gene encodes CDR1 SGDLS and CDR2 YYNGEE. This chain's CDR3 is CASSPLLSF. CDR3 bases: TGTGCCAGCAGCCCCCTTCTTTCCTTC.

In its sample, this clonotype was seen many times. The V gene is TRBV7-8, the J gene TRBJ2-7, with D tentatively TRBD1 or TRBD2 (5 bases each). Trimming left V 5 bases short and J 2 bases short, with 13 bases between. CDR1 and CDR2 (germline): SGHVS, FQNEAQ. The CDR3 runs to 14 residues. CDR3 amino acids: CASSHGTQAYEQYF. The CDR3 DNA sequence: TGTGCCAGCAGCCACGGGACGCAAGCCTACGAGCAGTACTTC. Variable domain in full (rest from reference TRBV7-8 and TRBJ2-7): GAGVSQSPRYKVAKRGQDVALRCDPISGHVSLFWYQQALGQGPEFLTYFQNEAQLDKSGLPSDRFFAERPEGSVSTLKIQRTQQEDSAVYLCASSHGTQAYEQYFGPGTRLTVT.

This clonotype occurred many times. The CDR3 DNA sequence: TGCAGCGCCGTAGACAGGGATGAAACTGAAGCTTTCTTT. Encoded protein: CSAVDRDETEAFF. The chain carries TRBV29-1 and TRBJ1-1; the match to TRBD1 covers 7 bases. Germline CDR1 is SQVTM and CDR2 is ANQGSEA. There are 13 residues in the CDR3. J gave up 5 bases and V 7 bases, and 10 bases lay outside the gene matches.

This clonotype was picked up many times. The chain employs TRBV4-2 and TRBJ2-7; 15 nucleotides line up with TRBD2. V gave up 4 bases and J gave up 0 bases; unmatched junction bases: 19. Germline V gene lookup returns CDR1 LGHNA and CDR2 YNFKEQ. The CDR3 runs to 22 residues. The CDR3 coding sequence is TGTGCCAGCAGCCCCGACCTCGGGACTAGCGGGAGGTCACTCTATAGCTCCTACGAGCAGTACTTC. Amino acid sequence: CASSPDLGTSGRSLYSSYEQYF.

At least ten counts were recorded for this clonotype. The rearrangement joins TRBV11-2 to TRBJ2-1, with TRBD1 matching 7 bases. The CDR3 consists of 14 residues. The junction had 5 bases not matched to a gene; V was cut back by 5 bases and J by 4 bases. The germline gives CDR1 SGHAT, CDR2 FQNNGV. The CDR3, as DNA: TGTGCCAGCAGCACGACAGGGATATACAATGAGCAGTTCTTC. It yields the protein CASSTTGIYNEQFF. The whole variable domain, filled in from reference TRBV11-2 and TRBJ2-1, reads EAGVAQSPRYKIIEKRQSVAFWCNPISGHATLYWYQQILGQGPKLLIQFQNNGVVDDSQLPKDRFSAERLKGVDSTLKIQPAKLEDSAVYLCASSTTGIYNEQFFGPGTRLTVL.

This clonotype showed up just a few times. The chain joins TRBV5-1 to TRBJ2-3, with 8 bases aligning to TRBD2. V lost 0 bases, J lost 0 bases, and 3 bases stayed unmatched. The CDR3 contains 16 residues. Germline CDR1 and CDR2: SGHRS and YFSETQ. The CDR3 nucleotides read TGCGCCAGCAGCTTGGCCCTAGCGGGTAGCACAGATACGCAGTATTTT. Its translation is CASSLALAGSTDTQYF.

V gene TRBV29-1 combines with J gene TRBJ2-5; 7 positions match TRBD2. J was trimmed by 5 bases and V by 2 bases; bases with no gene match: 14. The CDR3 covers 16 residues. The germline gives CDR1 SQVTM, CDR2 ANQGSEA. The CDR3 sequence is CSVEIPTVGGFETQYF. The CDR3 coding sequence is TGCAGCGTTGAAATTCCGACAGTGGGGGGGTTTGAGACCCAGTACTTC.

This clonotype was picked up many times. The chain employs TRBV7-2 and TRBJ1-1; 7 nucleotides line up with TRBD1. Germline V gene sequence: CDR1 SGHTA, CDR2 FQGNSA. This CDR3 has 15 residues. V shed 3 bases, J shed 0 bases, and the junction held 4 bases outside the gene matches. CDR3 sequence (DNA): TGTGCCAGCAGCTTGTTTGGACAGGTGAACACTGAAGCTTTCTTT. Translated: CASSLFGQVNTEAFF.